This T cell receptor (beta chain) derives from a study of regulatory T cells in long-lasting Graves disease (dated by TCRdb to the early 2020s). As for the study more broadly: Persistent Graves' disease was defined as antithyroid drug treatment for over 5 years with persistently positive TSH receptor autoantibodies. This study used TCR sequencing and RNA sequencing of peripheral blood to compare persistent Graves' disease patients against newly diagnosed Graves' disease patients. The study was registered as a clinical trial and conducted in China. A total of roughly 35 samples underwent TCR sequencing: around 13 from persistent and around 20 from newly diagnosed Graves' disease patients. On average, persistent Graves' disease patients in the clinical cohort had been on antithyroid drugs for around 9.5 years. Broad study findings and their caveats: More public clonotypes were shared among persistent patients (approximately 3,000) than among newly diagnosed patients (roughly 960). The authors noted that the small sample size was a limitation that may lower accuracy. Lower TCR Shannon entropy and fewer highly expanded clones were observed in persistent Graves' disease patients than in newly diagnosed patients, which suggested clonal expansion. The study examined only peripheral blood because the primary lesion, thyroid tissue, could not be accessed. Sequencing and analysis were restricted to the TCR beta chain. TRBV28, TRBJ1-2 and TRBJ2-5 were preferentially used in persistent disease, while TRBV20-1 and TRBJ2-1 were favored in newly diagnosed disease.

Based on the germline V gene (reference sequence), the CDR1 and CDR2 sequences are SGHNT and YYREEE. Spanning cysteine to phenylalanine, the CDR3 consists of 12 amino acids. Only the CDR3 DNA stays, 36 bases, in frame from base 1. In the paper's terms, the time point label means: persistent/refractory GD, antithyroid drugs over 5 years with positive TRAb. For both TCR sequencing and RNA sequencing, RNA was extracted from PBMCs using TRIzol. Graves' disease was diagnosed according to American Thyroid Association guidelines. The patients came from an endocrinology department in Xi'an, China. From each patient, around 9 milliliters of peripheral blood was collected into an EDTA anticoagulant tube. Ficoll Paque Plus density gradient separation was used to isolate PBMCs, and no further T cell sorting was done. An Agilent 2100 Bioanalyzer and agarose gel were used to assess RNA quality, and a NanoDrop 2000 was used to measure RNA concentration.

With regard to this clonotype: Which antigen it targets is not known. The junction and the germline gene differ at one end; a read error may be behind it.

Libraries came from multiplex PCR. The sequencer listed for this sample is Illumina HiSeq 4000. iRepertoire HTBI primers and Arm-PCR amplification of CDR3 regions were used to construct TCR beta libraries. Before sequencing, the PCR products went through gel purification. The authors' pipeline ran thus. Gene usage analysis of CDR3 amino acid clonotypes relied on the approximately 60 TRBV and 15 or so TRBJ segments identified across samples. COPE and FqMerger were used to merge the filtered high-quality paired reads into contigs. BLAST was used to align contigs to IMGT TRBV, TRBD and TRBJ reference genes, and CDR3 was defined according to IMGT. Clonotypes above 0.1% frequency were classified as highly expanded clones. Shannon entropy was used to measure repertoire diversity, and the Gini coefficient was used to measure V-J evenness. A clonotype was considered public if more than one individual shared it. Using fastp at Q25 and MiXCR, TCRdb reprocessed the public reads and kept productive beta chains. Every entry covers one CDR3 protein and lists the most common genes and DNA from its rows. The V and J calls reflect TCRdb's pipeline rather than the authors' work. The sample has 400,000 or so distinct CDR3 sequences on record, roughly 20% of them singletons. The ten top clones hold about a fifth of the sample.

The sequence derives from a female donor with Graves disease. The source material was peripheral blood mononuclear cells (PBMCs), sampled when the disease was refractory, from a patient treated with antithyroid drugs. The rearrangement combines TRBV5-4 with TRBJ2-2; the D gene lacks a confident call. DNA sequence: TGTGTCAGCAGCTTGATGAGCGGGGAGCTGTTTTTT. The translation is CVSSLMSGELFF.